These T cell receptor beta chains were read from a single sample in a study of blood T cell repertoires in COVID-19. Assay: immunoSEQ multiplex PCR; the TCRdb copy retains only in-frame clones and omits some. The profile shows around 90,000 clones, about four fifths of them singletons. Sample: peripheral blood. These receptors originate from a human donor in a cohort sampled during active COVID-19. Each CDR3 is given with its conserved first and last residue. The D gene is left open where the match is weak. The size entry is marked missing in some rows and otherwise reads once, few, many or a size class.

>TRBJ2-1|TRBV5-5|NA|TRBD2
CASSLELAGYGFTYNEQFF
TGTGCCAGCAGCCTAGAGCTAGCGGGATATGGCTTCACCTACAATGAGCAGTTCTTC
>TRBJ2-1|TRBV9|NA|TRBD1
CASSVEMGQAHNEQFF
TGTGCCAGCAGCGTAGAAATGGGACAGGCGCACAATGAGCAGTTCTTC
>TRBJ2-7|TRBV30|NA|NA
CAWKEAGSSYEQYF
TGTGCCTGGAAGGAGGCGGGTTCTTCCTACGAGCAGTACTTC
>TRBJ1-3|TRBV18|NA|NA
CASSISGNTIYF
TGTGCCAGCTCCATCTCTGGAAACACCATATATTTT
>TRBJ1-1|TRBV28|NA|NA
CASSSPLLQEFEAFF
TGTGCCAGCAGTTCCCCCCTCCTACAGGAATTTGAAGCTTTCTTT
>TRBJ2-7|TRBV5-8|NA|TRBD2
CASTPGLGHLSSYEQYF
TGTGCCAGCACCCCGGGACTAGGTCACCTAAGCTCCTACGAGCAGTACTTC
>TRBJ2-2|TRBV18|once|TRBD2
CASSREGGPNTGELFF
TGTGCCAGCTCACGGGAGGGAGGTCCGAACACCGGGGAGCTGTTTTTT
>TRBJ2-7|TRBV4-2|NA|TRBD2
CASSQDQAGDPYEQYF
TGTGCCAGCAGCCAAGATCAGGCGGGAGACCCCTACGAGCAGTACTTC
>TRBJ2-7|TRBV6-5|few|TRBD2
CATQFSGSRLQYF
TGTGCCACTCAATTTAGCGGGTCGCGGTTGCAGTACTTC
>TRBJ2-1|TRBV10-3|NA|NA
CAIRQTSGNEQFF
TGTGCCATCCGACAAACCAGCGGCAATGAGCAGTTCTTC
>TRBJ1-1|TRBV29-1|NA|NA
CSVVPGGGTEAFF
TGCAGCGTCGTGCCCGGGGGAGGCACTGAAGCTTTCTTT
>TRBJ1-1|TRBV28|NA|NA
CASSLAGTTEAFF
TGTGCCAGCAGTTTAGCCGGGACAACTGAAGCTTTCTTT
>TRBJ1-2|TRBV3-1/TRBV3-2|NA|NA
CASSLTRTDNYGYTF
TGTGCCAGCAGCCTTACCAGGACAGATAACTATGGCTACACCTTC
>TRBJ1-6|TRBV6-5|NA|NA
CASSTGHNSPLHF
TGTGCCAGCAGTACGGGACACAATTCACCCCTCCACTTT
>TRBJ2-5|TRBV6-2/TRBV6-3|NA|TRBD1
CASSYHGTAQETQYF
TGTGCCAGCAGTTACCACGGGACAGCCCAAGAGACCCAGTACTTC
>TRBJ2-7|TRBV5-3|NA|NA
CARSTAFSYEQYF
TGTGCCAGAAGCACTGCCTTCTCCTACGAGCAGTACTTC
>TRBJ1-2|TRBV5-4|NA|TRBD1
CASSPKGQGDGYTF
TGTGCCAGCAGCCCTAAAGGACAGGGGGATGGCTACACCTTC
>TRBJ1-1|TRBV6-5|once|NA
CAITRQHTEAFF
TGTGCCATTACGAGGCAGCACACTGAAGCTTTCTTT
>TRBJ1-4|TRBV21-1|NA|NA
CASRAPEGDSNEKLFF
TGTGCCAGCAGGGCTCCCGAAGGGGACAGTAATGAAAAACTGTTTTTT
>TRBJ2-7|TRBV7-2|NA|NA
CASSLLLASPYEQYF
TGTGCCAGCAGCTTGCTTCTAGCAAGTCCCTACGAGCAGTACTTC
>TRBJ2-7|TRBV5-1|few|NA
CASSLSTGFYEQYF
TGCGCCAGCAGCTTAAGCACAGGGTTCTACGAGCAGTACTTC
>TRBJ1-1|TRBV5-8|NA|NA
CASSFGGNTEAFF
TGTGCCAGCAGCTTCGGGGGTAACACTGAAGCTTTCTTT
>TRBJ2-7|TRBV28|NA|NA
CASSLQGKTREQYF
TGTGCCAGCAGTTTACAGGGCAAAACGAGGGAGCAGTACTTC
>TRBJ1-1|TRBV19|NA|NA
CASLDRNTEAFF
TGTGCCAGCCTCGACAGGAACACTGAAGCTTTCTTT
>TRBJ1-3|TRBV6-5|few|NA
CASRLALRSGNTIYF
TGTGCCAGCAGACTCGCCCTTCGCTCTGGAAACACCATATATTTT
>TRBJ1-1|TRBV7-9|NA|NA
CASSFDRWNTEAFF
TGTGCCAGCAGCTTCGACAGATGGAACACTGAAGCTTTCTTT
>TRBJ1-5|TRBV3-1/TRBV3-2|NA|NA
CASDHTGFKGQPQHF
TGTGCCAGCGACCATACAGGGTTTAAGGGCCAGCCCCAGCATTTT
>TRBJ1-2|TRBV4-1|NA|NA
CASSQDAVNYGYTF
TGCGCCAGCAGCCAAGATGCAGTAAACTATGGCTACACCTTC
>TRBJ2-6|TRBV12-3/TRBV12-4|NA|NA
CASKPTGANVLTF
TGTGCCAGCAAACCTACTGGGGCCAACGTCCTGACTTTC
>TRBJ2-1|TRBV11-2|NA|TRBD2
CASSFGLAASASSYNEQFF
TGTGCCAGCAGCTTCGGACTAGCGGCGTCTGCGAGCTCCTACAATGAGCAGTTCTTC
>TRBJ2-7|TRBV10-2|NA|NA
CASSVRDTYEQYF
TGCGCCAGCAGCGTCAGGGATACCTACGAGCAGTACTTC
>TRBJ2-7|TRBV30|few|NA
CAWTHPFRGGEQYF
TGTGCCTGGACCCACCCTTTCCGGGGAGGCGAGCAGTACTTC
>TRBJ1-3|TRBV28|NA|TRBD1
CASSPLQGGSTGNTIYF
TGTGCCAGCAGTCCCTTACAGGGGGGCTCGACTGGAAACACCATATATTTT
>TRBJ1-6|TRBV3-1/TRBV3-2|NA|TRBD1
CASSQRDRGNSPLHF
TGTGCCAGCAGCCAGCGGGACAGGGGCAATTCACCCCTCCACTTT
>TRBJ2-7|TRBV7-9|NA|TRBD1
CASSHITPPGQGGHEQYF
TGTGCCAGCAGCCATATCACACCCCCGGGACAGGGAGGCCACGAGCAGTACTTC
>TRBJ1-6|TRBV29-1|NA|NA
CSVAQGNNSPLHF
TGCAGCGTTGCCCAGGGTAATAATTCACCCCTCCACTTT
>TRBJ2-2|TRBV10-2|NA|NA
CASSRPPRGATGELFF
TGCGCCAGCAGTCGGCCACCCAGGGGTGCCACCGGGGAGCTGTTTTTT
>TRBJ1-5|TRBV5-1|NA|TRBD1
CASSLVGGGQPQHF
TGCGCCAGCAGCTTGGTAGGGGGCGGTCAGCCCCAGCATTTT
>TRBJ2-5|TRBV19|few|TRBD1
CASSDHQTGEETQYF
TGTGCCAGTAGTGACCATCAAACAGGGGAAGAGACCCAGTACTTC
>TRBJ1-1|TRBV5-1|few|TRBD1
CASSPEGATEAFF
TGCGCCAGCAGCCCCGAGGGGGCGACTGAAGCTTTCTTT
>TRBJ1-2|TRBV3-1/TRBV3-2|NA|NA
CASSQDQGRGYGYTF
TGTGCCAGCAGCCAAGATCAGGGGAGGGGCTATGGCTACACCTTC
>TRBJ2-7|TRBV7-6|NA|TRBD1
CASSLAGTGGQGEQYF
TGTGCCAGCAGCTTAGCAGGGACAGGTGGGCAGGGGGAGCAGTACTTC
>TRBJ2-7|TRBV5-1|once|TRBD2
CASKAGVSYEQYF
TGCGCCAGCAAAGCGGGAGTCAGCTACGAGCAGTACTTC
>TRBJ1-2|TRBV5-6|NA|TRBD1
CASSLRDRVWVPNYGYTF
TGTGCCAGCAGCTTGCGGGACAGGGTATGGGTTCCTAACTATGGCTACACCTTC
>TRBJ2-7|TRBV5-1|NA|TRBD1
CASSILPDRAYEQYF
TGCGCCAGCAGCATACTCCCGGACAGGGCGTACGAGCAGTACTTC
>TRBJ1-1|TRBV6-5|NA|NA
CASRNNMNTEAFF
TGTGCCAGCAGAAACAACATGAACACTGAAGCTTTCTTT
>TRBJ2-7|TRBV28|NA|TRBD1
CASSWTGASWIRYEQYF
TGTGCCAGCTCTTGGACAGGGGCGTCTTGGATCCGCTACGAGCAGTACTTC
>TRBJ1-1|TRBV7-9|few|NA
CASSFGGPNTEAFF
TGTGCCAGCAGCTTTGGGGGCCCCAACACTGAAGCTTTCTTT
>TRBJ2-6|TRBV30|NA|TRBD1
CAWSADRGAGANVLTF
TGTGCCTGGAGTGCGGACAGGGGCGCTGGGGCCAACGTCCTGACTTTC
>TRBJ2-5|TRBV21-1|NA|NA
CASSKGLAGANWTQYF
TGTGCCAGCAGCAAGGGACTAGCGGGAGCGAATTGGACCCAGTACTTC
>TRBJ2-7|TRBV19|once|TRBD2
CASSLGLADSYEQYF
TGTGCCAGTAGCCTGGGACTAGCGGATTCCTACGAGCAGTACTTC
>TRBJ1-5|TRBV7-8|NA|TRBD1
CASSFSGTGANQPQHF
TGTGCCAGCAGCTTTAGTGGGACAGGGGCAAATCAGCCCCAGCATTTT
>TRBJ1-3|TRBV18|NA|TRBD1
CASSPGQGNTIYF
TGTGCCAGCTCACCGGGACAGGGGAACACCATATATTTT